This T cell receptor beta chain stems from a study of T cell changes during pregnancy in multiple sclerosis. Sequenced by immunoSEQ multiplex PCR; TCRdb stores in-frame clones only, minus some. The table lists 76,000 or so clones, 85% to 95% of them singletons. Germline values: CDR1 GTSNPN, CDR2 SVGIG (reference sequence). The J segment lost 2 bases and the V segment lost 0 bases, leaving 5 bases of the junction unmatched. This CDR3 is 16 amino acids long. The sequencing here drew on peripheral blood, taken in the second trimester of pregnancy. This chain joins TRBV30 and TRBJ2-3, with TRBD2 matching 10 bases. The sequence was collected from a female donor in good health, enrolled as a control in a pregnancy study. The CDR3 DNA is TGTGCCTGGAGTGTTCAAAGCGGGGGGGCCACAGATACGCAGTATTTT. Its translation: CAWSVQSGGATDTQYF.